This T cell receptor beta chain was captured in a study of cytotoxic CD8 clonotypes in ibrutinib-treated CLL. The V gene's germline CDR1 is SGDLS and CDR2 YYNGEE. This CDR3 has 14 residues. Trimming removed 4 bases from V and 5 bases from J, with 15 bases in between. The assay was immunoSEQ multiplex PCR, and TCRdb's table has in-frame clones only and misses some. Here the sample spans under 200,000 clones, roughly 77% being singletons. Study-level points and caveats: The study found clonality rose at ibrutinib response, then fell toward baseline at progression. There were differences in sampling times between sustained-remission and progressing patients.

About this clone itself: Its specificity is not known.

The clonotype was recovered from a human donor with chronic lymphocytic leukemia. The sample in question was PBMCs, obtained after 12 months of ibrutinib treatment. The gene calls are TRBV9 and TRBJ2-5; the D gene is possibly TRBD1 (5 bases). In nucleotides, the CDR3 is TGTGCCAGCAGCCTAGTGGGCAGGGATGAGACCCAGTACTTC. Amino acid sequence: CASSLVGRDETQYF.